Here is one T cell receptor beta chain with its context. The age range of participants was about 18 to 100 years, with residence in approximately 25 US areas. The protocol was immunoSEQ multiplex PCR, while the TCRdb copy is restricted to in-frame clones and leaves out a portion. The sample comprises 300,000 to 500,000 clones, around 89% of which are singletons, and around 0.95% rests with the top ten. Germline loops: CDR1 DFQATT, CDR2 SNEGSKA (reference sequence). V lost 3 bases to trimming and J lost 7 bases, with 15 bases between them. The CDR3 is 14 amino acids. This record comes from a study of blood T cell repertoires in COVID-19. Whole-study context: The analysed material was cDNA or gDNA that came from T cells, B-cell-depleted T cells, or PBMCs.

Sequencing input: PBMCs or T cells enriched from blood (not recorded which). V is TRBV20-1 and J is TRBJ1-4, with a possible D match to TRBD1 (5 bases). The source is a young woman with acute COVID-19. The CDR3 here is CSASIWGGIEKLFF. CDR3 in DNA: TGCAGTGCTAGTATATGGGGGGGTATTGAAAAACTGTTTTTT.